This TCR beta chain stems from a study of spatial heterogeneity in lung cancer. Study overall: When available, follow-up PBMC samples taken a median of roughly two years after resection were sequenced. Whole-study findings and limits: Ubiquitous expanded tumor TCRs showed up in blood more at resection than follow-up.

Every TCR cDNA molecule carried a tag that served as a unique molecular identifier. TCRdb recomputed calls from the 5' RACE reads with MiXCR, one row per CDR3 protein. The sample shows about 120,000 distinct CDR3 sequences, 9.5% to 15% of them seen only once. Time point of the sample: blood at routine non-recurrence follow-up after resection. Tumor, nontumor lung or frozen PBMC supplied whole RNA that was sequenced unsorted. Germline V CDR1 and CDR2: KGHDR, SFDVKD. This CDR3 is built from 13 residues. The V and J ends lost 6 bases and 4 bases respectively, with 9 bases between them. In the case of this clonotype: The antigen remains unidentified.

The receptor was derived from a male donor with early-stage non-small cell lung cancer. Source: PBMCs, taken at follow-up. The gene calls are TRBV24-1 and TRBJ2-1; the D is unclear. In DNA form, the CDR3 reads TGTGCCACCAGTACTCCGGTGTACAATGAGCAGTTCTTC. Protein sequence: CATSTPVYNEQFF.